This T cell receptor beta chain was sequenced in a study of cytomegalovirus exposure and HLA in healthy donors. Study-wide findings and caveats: Three of the chains that were CMV-associated were confirmed in vitro to be specific for CMV antigens. Being productive about 90% or about 30% of the time was typical of most TCR beta V segments in an earlier analysis. In a later analysis, V- and J-gene trimming of beta chains associated with a DCLRE1C missense variant, replicated independently.

Comments on this clone: The antigen remains unidentified.

The PCR had 60 Vbeta and 13 Jbeta primers. Measured with immunoSEQ multiplex PCR; TCRdb has only the in-frame clones, and not every one. The table shows around 65,000 clones, with about 78% occurring only once. This CDR3 is built from 15 residues. CDR1 is KGHSH, CDR2 LQKENI, per germline. V trimming: 3 bases; J trimming: 6 bases; junction bases outside the gene matches: 9. This receptor was taken from a girl aged 10 to 17 in good health and CMV-seropositive. Source material: PBMCs. This chain uses TRBV18 with TRBJ2-7, with TRBD1 identical over 9 bases. The CDR3 nucleotides are TGTGCCAGCTCACCCTCGACAGGGGGACCGGGCGAGCAGTACTTC. Amino acid sequence: CASSPSTGGPGEQYF.